This T cell receptor (beta chain) came from a study of T-cell memory formation after mild COVID-19. Study-level findings and limits: A second wave expanding day 15 to 37 was CD4+-biased; contracting clones were balanced.

The CDR3 runs to 15 residues. Trimming cost V 0 bases and J 0 bases, with 8 bases left between them. Germline-derived CDR1 and CDR2 are SGHTA and FQGTGA. As for this clonotype: No antigen is known for it.

From the 5' RACE reads, TCRdb called clonotypes with MiXCR, one entry per CDR3 protein. Here the sample spans about 560,000 distinct CDR3 sequences, about a fifth being singletons. V usage is TRBV7-3 and J usage is TRBJ1-1; tentatively, D is TRBD1 (5 bases). Specimen: PBMCs or a T cell subset sorted from them (not recorded which). This clonotype was sampled from an adult woman who had mild COVID-19 (a few samples of this study predate the infection). Cell type and time point are not known. The CDR3 DNA reads TGTGCCAGCAGCTTAACCGGCAGGGTGAACACTGAAGCTTTCTTT. Translation: CASSLTGRVNTEAFF.